These T cell receptor beta chains were read from a single sample in a study of T cell responses to AZD1222 COVID-19 vaccine. Libraries were prepared by immunoSEQ multiplex PCR; TCRdb keeps only in-frame clonotypes and omits some of them. The sample carries more than 90,000 clones, more than 85% recorded once. This specimen consisted of peripheral blood, obtained 28 days after the second AZD1222 dose. These receptors were obtained from an adult who received the AZD1222 COVID-19 vaccine. Both conserved end residues are part of each CDR3. D genes are given only for firm matches. Some rows have no size entry. The others give once, few or many, or a class for an expanded clone.

j_call d_call cdr3_length v_call clone_size cdr3_aa cdr3_nt
TRBJ1-1 - 15 TRBV11-3 - CASSPRTDGNTEAFF TGTGCCAGCAGCCCCCGGACGGATGGTAACACTGAAGCTTTCTTT
TRBJ2-7 TRBD1 12 TRBV5-5 medium-sized CASRITGDEQYF TGTGCCAGCAGGATCACAGGGGACGAGCAGTACTTC
TRBJ1-5 TRBD1 18 TRBV6-8 - CASQLGGDRGFSNQPQHF TGTGCCAGTCAGTTAGGGGGGGACAGGGGGTTTAGCAATCAGCCCCAGCATTTT
TRBJ2-5 TRBD1 14 TRBV30 - CARQGHYNGETQYF TGTGCCAGACAGGGACACTACAATGGAGAGACCCAGTACTTC
TRBJ1-2 TRBD1 13 TRBV10-3 once CAISGQGAGGYTF TGTGCCATTTCTGGACAGGGGGCGGGAGGCTACACCTTC
TRBJ1-1 - 16 TRBV4-1 - CASSQEGGGGGTEAFF TGCGCCAGCAGCCAAGAAGGAGGGGGGGGAGGCACTGAAGCTTTCTTT
TRBJ2-1 - 13 TRBV25-1 - CASSLQDSNEQFF TGTGCCAGCAGCCTACAGGACAGCAATGAGCAGTTCTTC
TRBJ2-7 TRBD1 14 TRBV27 - CASSPDRGLYEQYF TGTGCCAGCAGCCCCGACAGGGGGCTCTACGAGCAGTACTTC
TRBJ2-3 TRBD1 15 TRBV24-1 - CATSDGSGGWDTQYF TGTGCCACCAGTGATGGGTCAGGGGGCTGGGATACGCAGTATTTT
TRBJ1-5 - 15 TRBV5-6 - CASSLGPEGNQPQHF TGTGCCAGCAGCTTGGGACCCGAGGGCAATCAGCCCCAGCATTTT
TRBJ1-3 - 14 TRBV4-1 - CASSQGPSGNTIYF TGCGCCAGCAGCCAAGGACCTTCTGGAAACACCATATATTTT
TRBJ2-7 - 16 TRBV18 few CASSPPNSGGFNEQYF TGTGCCAGCTCACCACCGAATAGTGGGGGCTTCAACGAGCAGTACTTC
TRBJ1-2 - 13 TRBV6-5 - CASSYSLRDGYTF TGTGCCAGCAGTTACTCGTTACGTGACGGCTACACCTTC
TRBJ1-1 - 15 TRBV5-4 - CASSLAQQMNTEAFF TGTGCCAGCAGCTTGGCCCAGCAAATGAACACTGAAGCTTTCTTT
TRBJ2-1 - 13 TRBV13 - CASSLGSPNEQFF TGTGCCAGCAGCTTAGGTTCTCCCAATGAGCAGTTCTTC
TRBJ2-1 - 11 TRBV28 few CASSLSAGQFF TGTGCCAGCAGTTTATCGGCGGGGCAGTTCTTC
TRBJ1-6 TRBD1 14 TRBV7-2 - CASSLTGADSPLHF TGTGCCAGCAGCCTAACAGGGGCCGATTCACCCCTCCACTTT
TRBJ2-5 - 16 TRBV28 - CASSLPGEGEQETQYF TGTGCCAGCAGTTTACCGGGGGAAGGGGAGCAAGAGACCCAGTACTTC
TRBJ2-5 - 15 TRBV7-2 - CASRSGAAVQETQYF TGTGCCAGCAGATCGGGGGCCGCGGTACAAGAGACCCAGTACTTC
TRBJ1-2 - 13 TRBV12-3/TRBV12-4 - CASSFSVGNGYTF TGTGCCAGCAGTTTTAGCGTGGGAAATGGCTACACCTTC
TRBJ2-6 - 16 TRBV11-2 - CASSLEPGAGANVLTF TGTGCCAGCAGCTTAGAGCCCGGGGCTGGGGCCAACGTCCTGACTTTC
TRBJ1-2 - 13 TRBV7-3 few CASSLSDGQGYTF TGTGCCAGCAGCCTATCGGACGGGCAGGGCTACACCTTC
TRBJ2-4 - 16 TRBV3-1/TRBV3-2 - CASSRLGGGPKNIQYF TGTGCCAGCAGTCGACTGGGTGGGGGTCCCAAAAACATTCAGTACTTC
TRBJ1-1 - 15 TRBV18 - CASFPSPVGGTEAFF TGTGCCAGCTTTCCGAGCCCGGTCGGAGGAACTGAAGCTTTCTTT
TRBJ1-2 - 12 TRBV12-3/TRBV12-4 - CASSLGGVGYTF TGTGCCAGCAGTTTAGGAGGGGTTGGCTACACCTTC
TRBJ2-7 - 15 TRBV11-3 once CASRPGTGHSYEQYF TGTGCCAGCAGGCCTGGGACGGGACACTCCTACGAGCAGTACTTC
TRBJ2-3 - 16 TRBV11-2 - CASSFLDYSGTDTQYF TGTGCCAGCAGCTTCTTGGACTATAGCGGCACAGATACGCAGTATTTT
TRBJ2-1 TRBD2 18 TRBV19 once CASSIGHWGEGTLDEQFF TGTGCCAGTAGTATAGGCCATTGGGGGGAGGGAACTTTAGATGAGCAGTTCTTC
TRBJ2-1 TRBD1 15 TRBV6-2/TRBV6-3 - CASSYRQGVGDEQFF TGTGCCAGCAGTTATCGACAGGGCGTAGGAGATGAGCAGTTCTTC
TRBJ1-1 - 14 TRBV19 - CASSMDSRGTEAFF TGTGCCAGTAGTATGGACAGTCGGGGCACTGAAGCTTTCTTT
TRBJ2-5 - 11 TRBV11-3 - CASSLQETQYF TGTGCCAGCAGCTTACAAGAGACCCAGTACTTC
TRBJ2-7 TRBD1 13 TRBV27 once CASNVGQGYEQYF TGTGCCAGCAACGTGGGACAGGGCTACGAGCAGTACTTC
TRBJ1-5 TRBD1 15 TRBV6-5 - CASSYTTGQDQPQHF TGTGCCAGCAGTTACACGACAGGGCAAGACCAGCCCCAGCATTTT
TRBJ2-7 - 12 TRBV28 - CASSSEAYEQYF TGTGCCAGCAGCTCGGAGGCCTACGAGCAGTACTTC
TRBJ2-1 - 11 TRBV30 - CAWSPYNEQFF TGTGCCTGGAGTCCCTACAATGAGCAGTTCTTC
TRBJ2-1 TRBD2 16 TRBV6-2/TRBV6-3 - CASSYPRGAGVNEQFF TGTGCCAGCAGTTACCCTCGTGGGGCGGGGGTAAATGAGCAGTTCTTC
TRBJ2-7 TRBD2 15 TRBV5-4 - CASSNTGLAKDEQYF TGTGCCAGCAGCAATACGGGACTAGCAAAGGACGAGCAGTACTTC
TRBJ2-1 TRBD2 15 TRBV5-5 - CASSPVTSGYNEQFF TGTGCCAGCAGCCCGGTGACTAGCGGCTACAATGAGCAGTTCTTC
TRBJ1-4 TRBD1 16 TRBV5-1 few CASSLAQGATNEKLFF TGCGCCAGCAGCCTAGCACAGGGGGCAACTAATGAAAAACTGTTTTTT
TRBJ2-1 - 14 TRBV5-1 - CASSLVAGANEQFF TGCGCCAGCAGCTTGGTGGCAGGGGCCAATGAGCAGTTCTTC
TRBJ2-5 - 12 TRBV5-1 - CASSLAQETQYF TGCGCCAGCAGCTTGGCCCAGGAGACCCAGTACTTC
TRBJ2-5 - 15 TRBV24-1 - CATSDSRRDEETQYF TGTGCCACCAGTGACTCCCGAAGGGACGAAGAGACCCAGTACTTC
TRBJ1-5 - 14 TRBV7-8 - CASNQQGVNQPQHF TGTGCCAGCAACCAACAGGGAGTAAATCAGCCCCAGCATTTT
TRBJ2-1 - 14 TRBV4-2 - CASSHPAAGNEQFF TGTGCCAGCAGCCATCCGGCAGCGGGCAATGAGCAGTTCTTC
TRBJ2-3 TRBD1 13 TRBV12-3/TRBV12-4 - CASSGTGGNTQYF TGTGCCAGCAGTGGGACAGGGGGCAATACGCAGTATTTT
TRBJ2-7 - 14 TRBV5-6 - CASTQTGLYSEQYF TGTGCCAGCACCCAAACAGGCCTTTACTCCGAGCAGTACTTC
TRBJ2-2 TRBD1 16 TRBV24-1 - CATSDTGGRGTGELFF TGTGCCACCAGTGATACAGGGGGGAGAGGCACCGGGGAGCTGTTTTTT
TRBJ2-2 - 14 TRBV11-2 - CASSPGSVNGELFF TGTGCCAGCAGCCCCGGTAGCGTCAACGGGGAGCTGTTTTTT
TRBJ2-1 TRBD2 15 TRBV29-1 once CSVEGRLAVFNEQFF TGCAGCGTTGAAGGCCGGCTAGCGGTATTTAATGAGCAGTTCTTC
TRBJ2-1 - 13 TRBV11-3 - CASSWRGSNEQFF TGTGCCAGCAGCTGGAGGGGTAGCAATGAGCAGTTCTTC
TRBJ2-7 - 15 TRBV27 - CASSRISTTGYEQYF TGTGCCAGCAGCCGGATCTCTACGACAGGCTACGAGCAGTACTTC
TRBJ1-6 - 16 TRBV3-1/TRBV3-2 once CASSQGSGIYNSPLHF TGTGCCAGCAGCCAAGGGTCAGGCATCTATAATTCACCCCTCCACTTT
TRBJ1-4 - 15 TRBV5-1 - CASSFGERGNEKLFF TGCGCCAGCAGCTTCGGGGAGAGGGGTAATGAAAAACTGTTTTTT
TRBJ1-1 TRBD1 12 TRBV7-9 - CASSRQGSEAFF TGTGCCAGCAGTAGACAGGGATCTGAAGCTTTCTTT
TRBJ2-1 - 15 TRBV11-3 - CASSERDAVSNEQFF TGTGCCAGCAGCGAACGGGACGCCGTCTCCAATGAGCAGTTCTTC
TRBJ2-7 TRBD2 16 TRBV5-4 - CASSLVSGGGTYEQYF TGTGCCAGCAGCTTGGTCTCTGGCGGGGGTACTTACGAGCAGTACTTC
TRBJ2-5 TRBD2 13 TRBV5-1 - CASAASGQETQYF TGCGCCAGCGCTGCTAGCGGCCAAGAGACCCAGTACTTC
TRBJ2-2 - 12 TRBV10-2 - CASKLGGGGLFF TGCGCCAGCAAGCTAGGAGGGGGCGGGCTGTTTTTT
TRBJ1-2 TRBD1 16 TRBV5-4 - CASSSTLDRGGYGYTF TGTGCCAGCAGCTCAACCCTAGACAGGGGGGGCTATGGCTACACCTTC
TRBJ2-7 TRBD1 13 TRBV5-5 - CASSLGTGIEQYF TGTGCCAGCAGCTTGGGGACAGGGATCGAGCAGTACTTC